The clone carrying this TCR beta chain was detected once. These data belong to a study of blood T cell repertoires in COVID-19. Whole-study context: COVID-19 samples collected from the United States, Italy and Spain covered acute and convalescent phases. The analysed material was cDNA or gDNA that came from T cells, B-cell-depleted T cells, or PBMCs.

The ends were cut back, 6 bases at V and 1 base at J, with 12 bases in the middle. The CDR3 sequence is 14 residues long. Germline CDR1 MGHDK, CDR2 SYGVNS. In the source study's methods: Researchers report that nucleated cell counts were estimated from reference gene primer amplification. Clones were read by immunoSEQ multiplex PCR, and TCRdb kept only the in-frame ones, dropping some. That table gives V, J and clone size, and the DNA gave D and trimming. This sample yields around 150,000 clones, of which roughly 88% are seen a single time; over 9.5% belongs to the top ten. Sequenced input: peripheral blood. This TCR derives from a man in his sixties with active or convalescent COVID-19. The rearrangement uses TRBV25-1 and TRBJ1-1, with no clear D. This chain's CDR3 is CASRKRGGNTEAFF. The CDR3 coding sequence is TGTGCCAGCAGGAAACGGGGAGGGAACACTGAAGCTTTCTTT.